Following are 4 T cell receptor beta chains from one sample sequenced in a study of OX40 agonist ivuxolimab in advanced cancers. Sequencing used immunoSEQ multiplex PCR; TCRdb keeps in-frame clones, though not all of them. The data hold about 46,000 clones, with 88% observed a single time. Sequencing was performed on CD4+ or CD8+ T cells sorted from blood, taken in a trial of the OX40 agonist ivuxolimab. These receptors were collected from an adult with an advanced solid tumor such as melanoma, head and neck, liver or kidney cancer.

The J gene is TRBJ1-2, the V gene TRBV7-9; D possibly corresponds to TRBD1 (6 bases). Germline CDR1 and CDR2: SEHNR and FQNEAQ (reference sequence). This CDR3 is 15 amino acids long. V shed 0 bases and J shed 2 bases, with 10 bases lying between them. As DNA, the CDR3 is TGTGCCAGCAGCTTAGCCCGGGGGGCGAACTATGGCTACACCTTC. Protein: CASSLARGANYGYTF.

This clone was picked up one time. This chain connects TRBV30 to TRBJ2-5; no firm D call. CDR3 length equals 14 residues. Germline assignment: CDR1 GTSNPN and CDR2 SVGIG (reference sequence). Trimming took off 0 bases at V and 2 bases at J, with 10 bases between the two ends. The CDR3 nucleotides read TGTGCCTGGAGTGTACTGAGAGAGCAAGAGACCCAGTACTTC. It encodes CAWSVLREQETQYF.

The chain links TRBV18 to TRBJ1-6; no firm D call. Trimming took 3 bases from V and 0 from J, leaving 9 bases between them. Germline V lookup: CDR1 KGHSH, CDR2 LQKENI. CDR3 length: 16 residues. The CDR3, as DNA: TGTGCCAGCTCACCTATGAGCCCCTCCTATAATTCACCCCTCCACTTT. Its translation is CASSPMSPSYNSPLHF.

The sample holds one count of this clone. The rearrangement joins TRBV11-3 to TRBJ1-1, with D tentatively TRBD1 (5 bases). V was cut by 5 bases and J by 3 bases, with 13 bases left in between. Germline loops: CDR1 SGHNT, CDR2 YENEEA. The CDR3 is 14 amino acids. The CDR3 sequence is CASSLGGGYTEAFF. The CDR3 region has the DNA TGTGCCAGCAGCCTGGGTGGGGGGTACACTGAAGCTTTCTTT.